This T cell receptor beta chain was sequenced during a study of blood T cell repertoires in COVID-19. The CDR3 spans 13 residues. The V end lost 2 bases, the J end lost 2 bases, and 6 bases lay between the germline ends. Germline CDR1 and CDR2: SGHRS and YFSETQ. Authors' data handling: For nucleated cells, counts were estimated from reference gene primer amplification. Assay: immunoSEQ multiplex PCR; the TCRdb copy retains only in-frame clones and omits some. That table gives V, J and clone size, and the DNA gave D and trimming. This table has fewer than 350,000 clones, approximately 86% appearing once.

The sequenced material came from peripheral blood. The TCR was taken from a woman between 25 and 40 years old who had recovered from COVID-19. The chain combines TRBV5-1 with TRBJ2-3; no clear D gene. CDR3 in DNA: TGCGCCAGCAGCTTCCGAGACACAGATACGCAGTATTTT. Its translation is CASSFRDTDTQYF.